The clone carrying this T cell receptor (beta chain) has only a few counts. Per the original data handling: The authors estimated nucleated cell counts from reference gene primer amplification. Profiling relied on immunoSEQ multiplex PCR, and the TCRdb table lists in-frame clones only, not all of them. D and trimming come from the DNA, and the V and J calls and clone size come from that table. The data contain more than 80,000 clones, approximately 83% of them singletons. These data belong to a study of blood T cell repertoires in COVID-19. Study-wide background: Italy, Spain and the United States were the sources of the convalescent and acute COVID-19 samples. T cells, B-cell-depleted T cells, or PBMCs supplied cDNA or gDNA.

The V end lost 3 bases, the J end lost 6 bases, and 9 bases lay between the germline ends. The CDR3 covers 12 residues. Germline CDR1 MDHEN, CDR2 SYDVKM. The sample consisted of peripheral blood. This sequence was found in an elderly woman with active or convalescent COVID-19. The rearrangement links TRBV28 to TRBJ2-7; a possible D gene is TRBD1 (6 bases). CDR3 region: CASSFRGTEQYF. CDR3 DNA sequence: TGTGCCAGCAGTTTCAGGGGAACCGAGCAGTACTTC.